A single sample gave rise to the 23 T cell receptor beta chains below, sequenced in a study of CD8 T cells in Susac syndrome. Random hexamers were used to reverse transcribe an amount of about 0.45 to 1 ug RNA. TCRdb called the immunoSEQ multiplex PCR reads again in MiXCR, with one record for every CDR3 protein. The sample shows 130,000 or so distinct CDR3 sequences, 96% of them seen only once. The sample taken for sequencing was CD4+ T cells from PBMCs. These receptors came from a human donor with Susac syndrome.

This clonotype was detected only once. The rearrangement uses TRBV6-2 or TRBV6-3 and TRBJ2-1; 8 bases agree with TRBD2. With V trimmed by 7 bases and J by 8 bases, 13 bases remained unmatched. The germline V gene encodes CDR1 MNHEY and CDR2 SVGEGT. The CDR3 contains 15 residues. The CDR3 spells CASIHRAGGSYEQFF. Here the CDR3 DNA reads TGTGCCAGCATCCACCGGGCGGGAGGATCGTATGAGCAGTTCTTC.

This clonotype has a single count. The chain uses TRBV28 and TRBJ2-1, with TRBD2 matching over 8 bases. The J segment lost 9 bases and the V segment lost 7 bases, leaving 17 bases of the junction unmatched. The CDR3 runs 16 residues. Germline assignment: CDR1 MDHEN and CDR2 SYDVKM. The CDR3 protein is CASTGIYSGSIGEQFF. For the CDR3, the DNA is TGTGCCAGCACCGGAATTTACAGCGGGAGTATCGGTGAGCAGTTCTTC. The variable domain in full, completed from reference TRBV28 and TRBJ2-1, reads DVKVTQSSRYLVKRTGEKVFLECVQDMDHENMFWYRQDPGLGLRLIYFSYDVKMKEKGDIPEGYSVSREKKERFSLILESASTNQTSMYLCASTGIYSGSIGEQFFGPGTRLTVL.

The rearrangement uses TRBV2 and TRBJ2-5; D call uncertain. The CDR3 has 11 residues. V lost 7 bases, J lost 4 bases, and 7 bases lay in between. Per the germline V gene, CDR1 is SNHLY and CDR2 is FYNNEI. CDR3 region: CASTILETQYF. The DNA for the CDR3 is TGTGCCAGCACTATACTAGAGACCCAGTACTTC.

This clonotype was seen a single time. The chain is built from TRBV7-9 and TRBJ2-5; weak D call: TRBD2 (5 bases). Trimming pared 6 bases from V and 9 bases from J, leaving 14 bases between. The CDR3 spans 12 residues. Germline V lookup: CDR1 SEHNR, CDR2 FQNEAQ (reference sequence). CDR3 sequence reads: CASSRGLEAQYF. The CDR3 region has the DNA TGTGCCAGCAGTCGAGGGCTGGAGGCCCAGTACTTC. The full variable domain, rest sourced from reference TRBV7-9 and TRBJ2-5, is DTGVSQNPRHKITKRGQNVTFRCDPISEHNRLYWYRQTLGQGPEFLTYFQNEAQLEKSRLLSDRFSAERPKGSFSTLEIQRTEQGDSAMYLCASSRGLEAQYFGPGTRLLVL.

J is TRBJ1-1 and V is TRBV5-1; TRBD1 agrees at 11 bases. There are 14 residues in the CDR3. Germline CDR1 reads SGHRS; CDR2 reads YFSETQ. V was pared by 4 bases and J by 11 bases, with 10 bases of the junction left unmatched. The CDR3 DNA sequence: TGCGCCAGCAGCGTGGGACAGGGGGGCGTTTTCGCTTTCTTT. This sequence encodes CASSVGQGGVFAFF.

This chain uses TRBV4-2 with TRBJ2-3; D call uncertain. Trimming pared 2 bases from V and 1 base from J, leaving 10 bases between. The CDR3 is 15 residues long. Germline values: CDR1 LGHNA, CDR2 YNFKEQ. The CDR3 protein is CASSQQAAGTDTQYF. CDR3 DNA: TGTGCCAGCAGCCAACAGGCGGCGGGCACAGATACGCAGTATTTT.

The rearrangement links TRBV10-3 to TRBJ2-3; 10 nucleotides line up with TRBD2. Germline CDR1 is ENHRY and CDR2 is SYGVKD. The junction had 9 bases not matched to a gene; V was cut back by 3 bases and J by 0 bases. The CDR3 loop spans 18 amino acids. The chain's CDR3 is CAISDGLSGRPSTDTQYF. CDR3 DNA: TGTGCCATCAGTGACGGCCTTAGCGGGAGGCCCAGCACAGATACGCAGTATTTT.

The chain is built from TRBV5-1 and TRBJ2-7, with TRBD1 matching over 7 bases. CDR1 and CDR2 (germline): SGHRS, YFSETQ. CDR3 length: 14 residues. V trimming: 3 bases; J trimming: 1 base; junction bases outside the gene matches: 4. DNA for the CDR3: TGCGCCAGCAGCTCAAGGGACAGTTCCTACGAGCAGTACTTC. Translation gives CASSSRDSSYEQYF.

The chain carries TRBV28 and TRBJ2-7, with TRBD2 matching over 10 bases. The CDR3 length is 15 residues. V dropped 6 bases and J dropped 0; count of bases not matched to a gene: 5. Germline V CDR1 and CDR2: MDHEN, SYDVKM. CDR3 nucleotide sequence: TGTGCCAGCAGGAGAGCGGGAGGGAACTCCTACGAGCAGTACTTC. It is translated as CASRRAGGNSYEQYF.

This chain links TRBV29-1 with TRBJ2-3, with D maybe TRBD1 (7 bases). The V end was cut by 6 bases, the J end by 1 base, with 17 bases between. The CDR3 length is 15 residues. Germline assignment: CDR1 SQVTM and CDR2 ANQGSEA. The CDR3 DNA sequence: TGCAGCGTCACCCCCCCCAGGGGGGGCACAGATACGCAGTATTTT. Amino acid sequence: CSVTPPRGGTDTQYF.

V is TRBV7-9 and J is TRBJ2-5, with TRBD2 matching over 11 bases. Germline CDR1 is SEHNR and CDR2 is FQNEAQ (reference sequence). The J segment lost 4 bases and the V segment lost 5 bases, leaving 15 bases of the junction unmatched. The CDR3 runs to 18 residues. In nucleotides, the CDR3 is TGTGCCAGCAGCCCCAGACTAGCGGGAATCATCGTCGGAGAGACCCAGTACTTC. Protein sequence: CASSPRLAGIIVGETQYF.

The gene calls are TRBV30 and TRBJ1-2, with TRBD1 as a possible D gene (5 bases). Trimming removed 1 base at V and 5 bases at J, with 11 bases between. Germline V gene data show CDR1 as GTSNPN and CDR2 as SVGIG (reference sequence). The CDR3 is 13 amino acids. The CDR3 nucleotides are TGTGCCTGGAGTGCCGGGGGTGGGTATGGCTACACCTTC. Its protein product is CAWSAGGGYGYTF.

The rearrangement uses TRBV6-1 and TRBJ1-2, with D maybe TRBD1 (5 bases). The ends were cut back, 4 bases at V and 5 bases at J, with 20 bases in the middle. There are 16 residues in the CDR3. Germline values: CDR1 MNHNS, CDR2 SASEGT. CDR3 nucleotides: TGTGCCAGCAGTGTCGGACAAGGCGCCTCCGGTTATGGCTACACCTTC. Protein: CASSVGQGASGYGYTF.

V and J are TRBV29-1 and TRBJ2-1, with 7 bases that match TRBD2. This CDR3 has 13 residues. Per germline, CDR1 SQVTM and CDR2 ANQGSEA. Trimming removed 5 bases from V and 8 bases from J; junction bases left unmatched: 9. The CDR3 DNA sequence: TGCAGCGTTAGCGGGACCCCTTCCGATGAGCAGTTCTTC. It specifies CSVSGTPSDEQFF.

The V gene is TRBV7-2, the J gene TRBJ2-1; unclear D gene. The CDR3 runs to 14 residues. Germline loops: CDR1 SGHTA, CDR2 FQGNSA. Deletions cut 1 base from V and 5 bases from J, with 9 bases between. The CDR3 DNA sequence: TGTGCCAGCAGCTTAGTCCTTCAAAACAATGAGCAGTTCTTC. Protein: CASSLVLQNNEQFF.

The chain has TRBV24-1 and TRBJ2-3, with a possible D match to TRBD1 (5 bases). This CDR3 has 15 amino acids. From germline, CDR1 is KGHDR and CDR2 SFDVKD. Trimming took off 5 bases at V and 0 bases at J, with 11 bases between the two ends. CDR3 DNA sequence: TGTGCCACCAGTGCCCTGACAGATAGCACAGATACGCAGTATTTT. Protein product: CATSALTDSTDTQYF.

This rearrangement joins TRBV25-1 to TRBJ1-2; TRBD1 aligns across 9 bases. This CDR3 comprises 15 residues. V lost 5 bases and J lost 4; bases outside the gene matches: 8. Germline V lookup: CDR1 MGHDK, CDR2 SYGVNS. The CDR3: CASSPNRGRGYGYTF. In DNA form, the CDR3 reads TGTGCCAGCAGTCCGAACAGGGGGCGCGGCTATGGCTACACCTTC.

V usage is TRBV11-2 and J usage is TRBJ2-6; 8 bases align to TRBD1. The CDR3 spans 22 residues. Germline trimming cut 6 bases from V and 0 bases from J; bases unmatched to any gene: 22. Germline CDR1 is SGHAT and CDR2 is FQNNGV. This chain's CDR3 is CASSLIVGRQGISLSGANVLTF. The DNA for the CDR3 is TGTGCCAGCAGTCTCATTGTAGGGAGACAGGGGATCTCTCTCTCTGGGGCCAACGTCCTGACTTTC.

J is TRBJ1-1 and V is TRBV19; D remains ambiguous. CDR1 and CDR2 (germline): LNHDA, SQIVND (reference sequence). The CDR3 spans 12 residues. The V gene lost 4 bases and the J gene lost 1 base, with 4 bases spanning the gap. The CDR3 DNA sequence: TGTGCCAGTAGTACAGGGAACACTGAAGCTTTCTTT. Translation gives CASSTGNTEAFF.

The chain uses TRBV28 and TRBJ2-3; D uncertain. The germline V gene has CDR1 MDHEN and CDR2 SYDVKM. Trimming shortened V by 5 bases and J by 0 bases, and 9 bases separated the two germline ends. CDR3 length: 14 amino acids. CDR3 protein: CASSVPASTDTQYF. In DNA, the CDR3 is TGTGCCAGCAGTGTTCCCGCTAGCACAGATACGCAGTATTTT.

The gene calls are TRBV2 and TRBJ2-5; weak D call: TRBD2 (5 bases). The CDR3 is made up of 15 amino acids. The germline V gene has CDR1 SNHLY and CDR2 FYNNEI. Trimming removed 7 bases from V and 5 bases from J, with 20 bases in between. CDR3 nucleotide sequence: TGTGCCAGCACTTATGAGGTCACGGGGTTGGAGACCCAGTACTTC. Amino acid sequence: CASTYEVTGLETQYF.

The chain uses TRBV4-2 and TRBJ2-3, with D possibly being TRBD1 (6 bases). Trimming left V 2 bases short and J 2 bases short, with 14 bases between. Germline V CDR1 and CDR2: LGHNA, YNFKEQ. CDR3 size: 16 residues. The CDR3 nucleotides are TGTGCCAGCAGCCAAACCTGGGGGCAGTCCACAGATACGCAGTATTTT. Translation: CASSQTWGQSTDTQYF.

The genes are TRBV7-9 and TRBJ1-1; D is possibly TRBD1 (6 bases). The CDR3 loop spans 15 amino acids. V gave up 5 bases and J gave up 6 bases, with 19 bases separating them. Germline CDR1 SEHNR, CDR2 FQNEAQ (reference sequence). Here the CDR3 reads CASSPAPQGGAEAFF. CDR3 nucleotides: TGTGCCAGCAGCCCAGCGCCACAGGGAGGCGCTGAAGCTTTCTTT.